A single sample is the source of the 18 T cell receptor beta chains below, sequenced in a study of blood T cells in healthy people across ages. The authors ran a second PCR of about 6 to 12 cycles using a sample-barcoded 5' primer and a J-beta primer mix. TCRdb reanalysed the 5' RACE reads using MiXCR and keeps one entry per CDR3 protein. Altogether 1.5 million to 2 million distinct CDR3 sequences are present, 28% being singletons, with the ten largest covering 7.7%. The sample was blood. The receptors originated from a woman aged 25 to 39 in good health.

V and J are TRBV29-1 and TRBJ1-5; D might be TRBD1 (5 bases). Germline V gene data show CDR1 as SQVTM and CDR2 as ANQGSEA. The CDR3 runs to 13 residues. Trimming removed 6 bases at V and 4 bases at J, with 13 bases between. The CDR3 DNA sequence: TGCAGCGTGGTCGCAGGGACTAATCAGCCCCAGCATTTT. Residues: CSVVAGTNQPQHF. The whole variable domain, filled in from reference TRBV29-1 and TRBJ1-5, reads SAVISQKPSRDICQRGTSLTIQCQVDSQVTMMFWYRQQPGQSLTLIATANQGSEATYESGFVIDKFPISRPNLTFSTLTVSNMSPEDSSIYLCSVVAGTNQPQHFGDGTRLSIL.

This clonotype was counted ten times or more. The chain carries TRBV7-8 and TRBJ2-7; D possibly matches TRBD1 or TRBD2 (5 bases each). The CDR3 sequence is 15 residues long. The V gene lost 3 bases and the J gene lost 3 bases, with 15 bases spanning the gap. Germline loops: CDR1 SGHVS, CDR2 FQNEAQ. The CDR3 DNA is TGTGCCAGCAGCTTCGGGACGGCTGGCGTCTACGAGCAGTACTTC. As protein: CASSFGTAGVYEQYF.

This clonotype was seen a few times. The CDR3 nucleotides are TGTGCCAGCAGCTTAGCGGCTACAAGCAATCAGCCCCAGCATTTT. Translation gives CASSLAATSNQPQHF. The chain carries TRBV7-2 and TRBJ1-5, with no clear D. In germline, CDR1 is SGHTA, CDR2 FQGNSA. V was shortened by 0 bases and J by 1 base, with 7 bases between the two germline ends. The CDR3 loop spans 15 amino acids.

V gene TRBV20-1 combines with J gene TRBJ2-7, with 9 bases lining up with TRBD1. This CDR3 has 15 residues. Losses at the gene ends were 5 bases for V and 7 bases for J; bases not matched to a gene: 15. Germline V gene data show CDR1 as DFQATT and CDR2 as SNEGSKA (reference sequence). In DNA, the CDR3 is TGCAGTGCTGGACGACGGGACAGGGTAGCAACTGAGCAGTACTTC. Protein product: CSAGRRDRVATEQYF.

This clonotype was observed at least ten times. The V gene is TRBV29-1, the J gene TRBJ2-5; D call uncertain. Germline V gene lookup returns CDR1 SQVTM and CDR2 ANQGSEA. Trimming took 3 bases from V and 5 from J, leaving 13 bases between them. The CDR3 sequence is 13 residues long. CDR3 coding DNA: TGCAGCGTTGACCGGCCAAAGGAGGAGACCCAGTACTTC. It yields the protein CSVDRPKEETQYF.

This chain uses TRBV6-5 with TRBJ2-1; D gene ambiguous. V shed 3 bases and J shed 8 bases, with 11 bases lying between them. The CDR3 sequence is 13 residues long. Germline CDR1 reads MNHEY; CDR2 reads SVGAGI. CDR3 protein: CASSYAVNDEQFF. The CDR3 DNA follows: TGTGCCAGCAGTTATGCAGTTAACGATGAGCAGTTCTTC.

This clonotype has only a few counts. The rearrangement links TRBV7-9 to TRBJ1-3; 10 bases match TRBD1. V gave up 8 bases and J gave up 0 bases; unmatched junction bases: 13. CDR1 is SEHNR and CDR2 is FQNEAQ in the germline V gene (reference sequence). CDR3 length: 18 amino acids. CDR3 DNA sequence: TGTGCCAGCGGTACTGGGACAGGGGCCCAGAGCTCTGGAAACACCATATATTTT. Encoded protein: CASGTGTGAQSSGNTIYF. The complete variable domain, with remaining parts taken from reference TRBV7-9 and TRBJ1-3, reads DTGVSQNPRHKITKRGQNVTFRCDPISEHNRLYWYRQTLGQGPEFLTYFQNEAQLEKSRLLSDRFSAERPKGSFSTLEIQRTEQGDSAMYLCASGTGTGAQSSGNTIYFGEGSWLTVV.

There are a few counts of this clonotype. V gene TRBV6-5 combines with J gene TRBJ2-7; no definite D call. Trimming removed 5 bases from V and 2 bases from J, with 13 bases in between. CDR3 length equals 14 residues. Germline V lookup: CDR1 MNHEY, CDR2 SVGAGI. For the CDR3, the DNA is TGTGCCAGCAGTAACTTCGGGTCGGCCTACGAGCAGTACTTC. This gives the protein CASSNFGSAYEQYF.

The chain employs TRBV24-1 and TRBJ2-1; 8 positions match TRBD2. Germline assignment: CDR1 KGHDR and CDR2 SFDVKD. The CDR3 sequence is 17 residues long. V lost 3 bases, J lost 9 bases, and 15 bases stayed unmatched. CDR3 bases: TGTGCCACCAGTGATGCCCAGACTAGCGTTTCTGGTTCTGAGCAGTTCTTC. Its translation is CATSDAQTSVSGSEQFF.

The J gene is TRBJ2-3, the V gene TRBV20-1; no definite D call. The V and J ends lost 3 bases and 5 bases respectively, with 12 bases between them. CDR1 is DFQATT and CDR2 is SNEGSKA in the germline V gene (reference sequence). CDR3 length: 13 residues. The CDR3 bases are TGCAGTGCTAGGAAGGATTCGCTAGATACGCAGTATTTT. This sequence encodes CSARKDSLDTQYF.

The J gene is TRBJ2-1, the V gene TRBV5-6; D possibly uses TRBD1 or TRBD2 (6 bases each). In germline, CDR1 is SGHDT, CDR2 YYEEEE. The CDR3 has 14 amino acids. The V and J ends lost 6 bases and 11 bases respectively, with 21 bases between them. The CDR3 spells CASTRGTPNPKQFF. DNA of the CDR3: TGTGCCAGCACCCGCGGGACACCAAACCCGAAGCAGTTCTTC.

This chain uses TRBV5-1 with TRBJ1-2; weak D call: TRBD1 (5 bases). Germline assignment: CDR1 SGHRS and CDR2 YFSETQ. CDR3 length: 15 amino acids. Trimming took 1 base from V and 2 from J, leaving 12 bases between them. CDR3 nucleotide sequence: TGCGCCAGCAGCTTGTCCCCAGGGCCGAACTATGGCTACACCTTC. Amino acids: CASSLSPGPNYGYTF.

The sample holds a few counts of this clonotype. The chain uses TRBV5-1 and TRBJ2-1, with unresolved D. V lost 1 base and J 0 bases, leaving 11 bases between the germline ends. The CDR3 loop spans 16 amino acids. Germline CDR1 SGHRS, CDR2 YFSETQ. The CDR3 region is CASSLFSGSSYNEQFF. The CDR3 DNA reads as TGCGCCAGCAGCTTGTTTTCGGGTAGCTCCTACAATGAGCAGTTCTTC. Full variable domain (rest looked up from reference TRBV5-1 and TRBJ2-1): KAGVTQTPRYLIKTRGQQVTLSCSPISGHRSVSWYQQTPGQGLQFLFEYFSETQRNKGNFPGRFSGRQFSNSRSEMNVSTLELGDSALYLCASSLFSGSSYNEQFFGPGTRLTVL.

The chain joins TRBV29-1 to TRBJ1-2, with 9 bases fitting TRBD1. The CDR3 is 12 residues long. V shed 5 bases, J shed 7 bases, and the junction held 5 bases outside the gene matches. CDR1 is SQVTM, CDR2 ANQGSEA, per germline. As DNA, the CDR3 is TGCAGCGTTTCACAGGGGGCGCGTGGCTACACCTTC. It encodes CSVSQGARGYTF.

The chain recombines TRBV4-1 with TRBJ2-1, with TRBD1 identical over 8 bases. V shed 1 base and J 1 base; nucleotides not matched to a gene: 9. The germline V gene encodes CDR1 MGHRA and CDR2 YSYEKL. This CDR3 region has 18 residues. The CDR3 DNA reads TGCGCCAGCAGCCAAGGGGCCGGAGGACAGGGATCCTACAATGAGCAGTTCTTC. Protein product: CASSQGAGGQGSYNEQFF.

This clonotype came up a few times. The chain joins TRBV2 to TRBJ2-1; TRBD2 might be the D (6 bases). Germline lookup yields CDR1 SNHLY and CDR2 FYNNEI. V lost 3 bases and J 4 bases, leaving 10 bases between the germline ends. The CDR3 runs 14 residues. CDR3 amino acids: CASSDRRGYNEQFF. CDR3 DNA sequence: TGTGCCAGCAGTGACAGGCGGGGTTACAATGAGCAGTTCTTC.

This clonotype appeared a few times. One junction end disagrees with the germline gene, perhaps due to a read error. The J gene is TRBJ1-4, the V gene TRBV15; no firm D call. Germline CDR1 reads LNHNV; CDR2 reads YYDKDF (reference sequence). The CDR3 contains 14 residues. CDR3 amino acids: CATSNRDTNEKLFF. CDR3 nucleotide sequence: TGTGCCACTTCTAACCGGGATACTAACGAAAAACTGTTTTTT.

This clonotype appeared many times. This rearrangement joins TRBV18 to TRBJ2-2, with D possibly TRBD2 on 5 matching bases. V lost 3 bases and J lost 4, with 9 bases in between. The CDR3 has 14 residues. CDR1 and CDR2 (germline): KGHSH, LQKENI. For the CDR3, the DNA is TGTGCCAGCTCACCTGCAGGAGGCACCGGGGAGCTGTTTTTT. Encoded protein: CASSPAGGTGELFF.